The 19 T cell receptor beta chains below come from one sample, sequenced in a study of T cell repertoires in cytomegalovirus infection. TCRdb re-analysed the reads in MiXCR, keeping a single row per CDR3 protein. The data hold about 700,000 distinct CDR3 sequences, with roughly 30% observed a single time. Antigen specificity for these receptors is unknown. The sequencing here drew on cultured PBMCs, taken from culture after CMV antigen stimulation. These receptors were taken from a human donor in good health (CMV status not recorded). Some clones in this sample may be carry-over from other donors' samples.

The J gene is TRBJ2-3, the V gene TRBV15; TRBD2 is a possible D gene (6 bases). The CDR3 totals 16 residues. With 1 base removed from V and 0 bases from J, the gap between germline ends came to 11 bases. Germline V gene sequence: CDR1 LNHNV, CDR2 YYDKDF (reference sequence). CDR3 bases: TGTGCCACCAGCAGAGGTCCTAGCGCTAGCACAGATACGCAGTATTTT. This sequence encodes CATSRGPSASTDTQYF.

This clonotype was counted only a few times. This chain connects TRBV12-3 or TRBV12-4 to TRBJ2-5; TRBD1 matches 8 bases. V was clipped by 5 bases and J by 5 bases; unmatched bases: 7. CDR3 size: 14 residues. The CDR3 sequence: CASSPGTGKETQYF. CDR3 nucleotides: TGTGCCAGCAGTCCCGGGACAGGCAAGGAGACCCAGTACTTC.

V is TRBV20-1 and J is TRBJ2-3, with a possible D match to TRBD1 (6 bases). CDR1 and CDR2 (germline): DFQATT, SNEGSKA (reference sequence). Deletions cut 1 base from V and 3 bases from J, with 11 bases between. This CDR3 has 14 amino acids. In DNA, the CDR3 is TGCAGTGCTAGAGCTACACAGGGAACAGATACGCAGTATTTT. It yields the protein CSARATQGTDTQYF.

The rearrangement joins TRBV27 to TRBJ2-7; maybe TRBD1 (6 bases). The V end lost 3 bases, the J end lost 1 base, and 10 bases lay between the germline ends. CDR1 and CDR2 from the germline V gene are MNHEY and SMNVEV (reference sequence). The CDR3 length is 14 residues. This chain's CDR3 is CASSFGQFSYEQYF. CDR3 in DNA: TGTGCCAGCAGTTTCGGACAGTTTTCCTACGAGCAGTACTTC.

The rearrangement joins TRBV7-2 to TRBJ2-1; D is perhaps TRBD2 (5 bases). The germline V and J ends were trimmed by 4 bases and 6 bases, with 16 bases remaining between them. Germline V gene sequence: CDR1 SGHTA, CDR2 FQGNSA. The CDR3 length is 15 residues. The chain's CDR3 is CASSSARATTNEQFF. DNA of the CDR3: TGTGCCAGCAGCTCCGCGAGGGCGACTACCAATGAGCAGTTCTTC.

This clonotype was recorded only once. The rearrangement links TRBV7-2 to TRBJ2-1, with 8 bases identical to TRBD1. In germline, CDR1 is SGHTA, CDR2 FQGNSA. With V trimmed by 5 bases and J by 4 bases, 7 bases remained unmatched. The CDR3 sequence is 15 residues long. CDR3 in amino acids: CASSTPRDRYNEQFF. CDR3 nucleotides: TGTGCCAGCAGCACCCCGAGGGACAGGTACAATGAGCAGTTCTTC. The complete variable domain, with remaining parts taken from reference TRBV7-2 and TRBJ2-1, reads GAGVSQSPSNKVTEKGKDVELRCDPISGHTALYWYRQSLGQGLEFLIYFQGNSAPDKSGLPSDRFSAERTGGSVSTLTIQRTQQEDSAVYLCASSTPRDRYNEQFFGPGTRLTVL.

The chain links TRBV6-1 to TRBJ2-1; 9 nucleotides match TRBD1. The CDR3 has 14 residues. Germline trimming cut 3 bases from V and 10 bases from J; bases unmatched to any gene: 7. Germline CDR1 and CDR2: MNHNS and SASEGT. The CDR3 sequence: CASSDGGTGREQFF. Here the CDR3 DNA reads TGTGCCAGCAGTGATGGCGGGACAGGGAGGGAGCAGTTCTTC.

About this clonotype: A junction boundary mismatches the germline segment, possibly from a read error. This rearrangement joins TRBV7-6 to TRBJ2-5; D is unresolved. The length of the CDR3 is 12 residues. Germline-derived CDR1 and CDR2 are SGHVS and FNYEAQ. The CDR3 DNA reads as TGTGCCAGCAGCCCTCCCCAAAAGACCCAGTACTTC. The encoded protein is CASSPPQKTQYF.

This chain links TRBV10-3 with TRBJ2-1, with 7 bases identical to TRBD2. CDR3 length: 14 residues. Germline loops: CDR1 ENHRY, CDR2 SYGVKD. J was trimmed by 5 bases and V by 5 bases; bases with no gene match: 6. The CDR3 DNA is TGTGCCATCAGTATCCAGCGGGACCACAATGAGCAGTTCTTC. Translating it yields CAISIQRDHNEQFF.

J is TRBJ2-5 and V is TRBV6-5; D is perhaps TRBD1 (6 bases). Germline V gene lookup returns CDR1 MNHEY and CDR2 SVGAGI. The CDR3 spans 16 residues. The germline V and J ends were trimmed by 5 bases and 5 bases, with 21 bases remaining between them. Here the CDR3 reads CASSTSLNRAGETQYF. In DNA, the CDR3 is TGTGCCAGCAGTACGAGCCTCAACAGGGCCGGGGAGACCCAGTACTTC.

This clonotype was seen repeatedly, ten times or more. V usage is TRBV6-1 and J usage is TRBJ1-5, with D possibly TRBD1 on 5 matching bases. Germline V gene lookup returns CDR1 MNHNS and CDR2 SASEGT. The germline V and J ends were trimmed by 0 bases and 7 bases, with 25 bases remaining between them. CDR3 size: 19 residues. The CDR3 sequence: CASSEAVLIPGELRQPQHF. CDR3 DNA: TGTGCCAGCAGTGAAGCGGTCCTAATTCCGGGGGAATTGAGGCAGCCCCAGCATTTT.

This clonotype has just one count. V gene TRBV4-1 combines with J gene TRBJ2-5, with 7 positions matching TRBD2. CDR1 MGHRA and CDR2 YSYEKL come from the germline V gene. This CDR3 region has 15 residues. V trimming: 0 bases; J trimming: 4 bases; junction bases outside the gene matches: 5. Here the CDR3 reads CASSQEGREGETQYF. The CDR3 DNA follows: TGCGCCAGCAGCCAAGAGGGCAGGGAGGGAGAGACCCAGTACTTC.

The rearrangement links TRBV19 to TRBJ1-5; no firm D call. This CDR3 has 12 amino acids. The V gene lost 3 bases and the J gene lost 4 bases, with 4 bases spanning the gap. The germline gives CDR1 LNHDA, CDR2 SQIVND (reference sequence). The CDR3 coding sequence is TGTGCCAGTAGTATGTGGAATCAGCCCCAGCATTTT. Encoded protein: CASSMWNQPQHF.

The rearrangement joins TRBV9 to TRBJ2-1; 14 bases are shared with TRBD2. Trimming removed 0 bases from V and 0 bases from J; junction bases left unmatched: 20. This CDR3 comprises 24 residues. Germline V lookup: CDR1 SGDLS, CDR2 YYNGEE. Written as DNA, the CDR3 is TGTGCCAGCAGCGTAGCCACTCCGGGGGGGTCGATGGGACTAGCGGGAGTCTCCTACAATGAGCAGTTCTTC. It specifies CASSVATPGGSMGLAGVSYNEQFF.

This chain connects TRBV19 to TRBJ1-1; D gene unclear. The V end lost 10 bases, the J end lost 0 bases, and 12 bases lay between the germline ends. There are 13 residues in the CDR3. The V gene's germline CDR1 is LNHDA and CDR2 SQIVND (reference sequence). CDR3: CATRRQMNTEAFF. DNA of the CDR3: TGTGCCACCCGACGGCAGATGAACACTGAAGCTTTCTTT.

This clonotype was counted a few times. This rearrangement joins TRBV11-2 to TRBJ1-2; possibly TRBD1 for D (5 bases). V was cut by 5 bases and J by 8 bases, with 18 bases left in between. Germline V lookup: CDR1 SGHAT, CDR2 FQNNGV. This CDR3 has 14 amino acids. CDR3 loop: CASSPWGKGEGYTF. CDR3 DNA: TGTGCCAGCAGCCCCTGGGGGAAGGGTGAAGGCTACACCTTC.

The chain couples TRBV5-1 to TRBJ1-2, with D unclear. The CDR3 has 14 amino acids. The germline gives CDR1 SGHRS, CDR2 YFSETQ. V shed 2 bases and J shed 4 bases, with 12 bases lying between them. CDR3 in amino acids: CASSLGSDPYGYTF. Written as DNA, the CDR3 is TGCGCCAGCAGCTTAGGTTCAGATCCCTATGGCTACACCTTC.

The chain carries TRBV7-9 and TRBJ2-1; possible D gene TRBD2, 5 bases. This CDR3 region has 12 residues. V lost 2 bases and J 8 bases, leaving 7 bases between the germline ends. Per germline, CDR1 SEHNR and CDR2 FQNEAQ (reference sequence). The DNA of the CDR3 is TGTGCCAGCAGCTTATTCGGGGATGAGCAGTTCTTC. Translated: CASSLFGDEQFF.

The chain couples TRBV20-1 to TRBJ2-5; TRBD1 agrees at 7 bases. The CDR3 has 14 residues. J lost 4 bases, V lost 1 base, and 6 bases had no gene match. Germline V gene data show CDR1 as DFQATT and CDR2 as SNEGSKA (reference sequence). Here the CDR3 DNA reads TGCAGTGCTAGAGTGGGCAGGGGGACAGAGACCCAGTACTTC. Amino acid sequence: CSARVGRGTETQYF.